Below, 24 T cell receptor beta chains from the same sample are listed, as sequenced in a study of T cells in tumors after PD-1 blockade. Profiling relied on immunoSEQ multiplex PCR, and the TCRdb table lists in-frame clones only, not all of them. The data contain 20,000 to 25,000 clones, around 80% of them singletons. The specimen was PBMCs, collected before anti-PD-1 treatment. These receptors all stem from a human donor with basal cell carcinoma.

This clone was recorded only once. The chain uses TRBV28 and TRBJ1-1; the match to TRBD1 covers 7 bases. Germline assignment: CDR1 MDHEN and CDR2 SYDVKM. The CDR3 has 14 residues. Trimming cost V 7 bases and J 1 base; bases outside gene matches: 6. In DNA form, the CDR3 reads TGTGCCAGCAATCCGACAGGGCCGAACACTGAAGCTTTCTTT. Its translation is CASNPTGPNTEAFF.

This clone was seen just once. This chain joins TRBV19 and TRBJ2-5; 9 bases align to TRBD2. Germline CDR1 LNHDA, CDR2 SQIVND (reference sequence). The junction had 13 bases not matched to a gene; V was cut back by 5 bases and J by 9 bases. This CDR3 is 15 amino acids long. The CDR3 region is CASSPRYPAGGPQYF. As DNA, the CDR3 is TGTGCCAGTAGTCCCAGGTATCCAGCGGGGGGCCCCCAGTACTTC.

The chain links TRBV3-1 (or the pseudogene TRBV3-2) to TRBJ2-2; D might be TRBD1 (5 bases). V was pared by 5 bases and J by 2 bases, with 15 bases between. This CDR3 is built from 16 residues. The germline gives CDR1 LGHDT, CDR2 YNNKEL (reference sequence). CDR3 coding DNA: TGTGCCAGCAGCTGGATGCGACAGATTAACACCGGGGAGCTGTTTTTT. It codes for CASSWMRQINTGELFF.

The chain joins TRBV19 to TRBJ1-3; tentative D call: TRBD1 (5 bases). There are 16 residues in the CDR3. With 7 bases removed from V and 0 bases from J, the gap between germline ends came to 16 bases. CDR1 is LNHDA and CDR2 is SQIVND in the germline V gene (reference sequence). For the CDR3, the DNA is TGTGCCAGTAAAACTCGGGGCCTAAGCTCTGGAAACACCATATATTTT. Translated, it gives CASKTRGLSSGNTIYF.

V usage is TRBV2 and J usage is TRBJ2-5, with 8 bases that match TRBD1. The V and J ends lost 5 bases and 5 bases, in that order; junction bases with no gene match: 16. The CDR3 totals 17 residues. The germline V gene encodes CDR1 SNHLY and CDR2 FYNNEI. CDR3 sequence reads: CASSPGQVPSRLETQYF. CDR3 in DNA: TGTGCCAGCAGTCCGGGACAGGTACCCTCGCGGTTGGAGACCCAGTACTTC.

The table lists this clone with a few counts. The chain joins TRBV3-1 (or the pseudogene TRBV3-2) to TRBJ2-5; 9 nucleotides match TRBD2. Germline V gives CDR1 LGHDT, CDR2 YNNKEL (reference sequence). J was trimmed by 7 bases and V by 4 bases; bases with no gene match: 16. The CDR3 is made up of 17 amino acids. This CDR3 is CASSPRGGGVQLWTQYF. The CDR3 DNA reads TGTGCCAGCAGCCCCCGTGGCGGGGGGGTCCAGTTATGGACCCAGTACTTC.

The V and J genes are TRBV3-1 (or the pseudogene TRBV3-2) and TRBJ2-3; D gene ambiguous. V lost 7 bases and J 4 bases, leaving 6 bases between the germline ends. In germline, CDR1 is LGHDT, CDR2 YNNKEL (reference sequence). This CDR3 has 11 residues. The CDR3 coding sequence is TGTGCCAGCACCGCTGCAGATACGCAGTATTTT. It is translated as CASTAADTQYF.

V usage is TRBV7-9 and J usage is TRBJ1-1; D is possibly TRBD1 (5 bases). This CDR3 is 14 amino acids long. With 5 bases removed from V and 4 bases from J, the gap between germline ends came to 14 bases. From germline, CDR1 is SEHNR and CDR2 FQNEAQ (reference sequence). CDR3 amino acids: CASSLTGTSTEAFF. The DNA for the CDR3 is TGTGCCAGCAGCCTCACAGGTACCTCCACTGAAGCTTTCTTT.

The CDR3: CASSVGANEKLFF. CDR3 DNA: TGTGCCAGCAGCGTGGGAGCTAATGAAAAACTGTTTTTT. The genes are TRBV9 and TRBJ1-4, with no clear D. The CDR3 sequence is 13 residues long. Germline V gene lookup returns CDR1 SGDLS and CDR2 YYNGEE. The ends were cut back, 2 bases at V and 3 bases at J, with 5 bases in the middle.

A single count supports this clone. The CDR3 coding sequence is TGCGCCAGCAGCGCGCCGGGCGGTGAGCAGTTCTTC. Translated: CASSAPGGEQFF. This rearrangement joins TRBV10-1 to TRBJ2-1; unclear D gene. V was cut by 6 bases and J by 9 bases, with 12 bases left in between. There are 12 residues in the CDR3. Germline V lookup: CDR1 WNHNN, CDR2 SYGVQD (reference sequence).

The chain uses TRBV29-1 and TRBJ1-2; D is unresolved. Deletions cut 4 bases from V and 5 bases from J, with 14 bases between. The CDR3 is made up of 13 amino acids. The germline CDR1 and CDR2 sequences are SQVTM and ANQGSEA. CDR3: CSVVQPGGYGYTF. Written as DNA, the CDR3 is TGCAGCGTTGTCCAGCCCGGAGGTTATGGCTACACCTTC.

This chain links TRBV18 with TRBJ1-2; 7 bases map to TRBD1. This CDR3 region has 14 residues. Germline trimming cut 4 bases from V and 5 bases from J; bases unmatched to any gene: 7. CDR1 KGHSH and CDR2 LQKENI come from the germline V gene. The CDR3 reads CASSRDSRRYGYTF. CDR3 DNA sequence: TGTGCCAGCTCACGGGACAGTCGACGTTATGGCTACACCTTC.

On this clone itself: Possible read error: a much larger clone is one base away. The same CDR3 also results from other DNA sequences found in this sample. DNA of the CDR3: TGTGCCACCTGTTATGGGGGGGCGCGGGTGGGGAGCTCCTACAATGAGCAGTTCTTC. As protein: CATCYGGARVGSSYNEQFF. V usage is TRBV2 and J usage is TRBJ2-1; maybe TRBD2 (7 bases). The CDR3 length is 19 residues. CDR1 and CDR2 from the germline V gene are SNHLY and FYNNEI. V shed 10 bases and J shed 0 bases, with 28 bases lying between them.

V is TRBV7-2 and J is TRBJ1-2; D unclear. CDR3 length: 16 residues. Germline lookup yields CDR1 SGHTA and CDR2 FQGNSA. V lost 1 base and J 7 bases, leaving 19 bases between the germline ends. The CDR3 reads CASSLGALELLGGYTF. DNA for the CDR3: TGTGCCAGCAGCTTAGGGGCACTCGAACTTTTAGGTGGCTACACCTTC.

The V and J genes are TRBV5-1 and TRBJ2-4, with D unresolved. CDR1 SGHRS and CDR2 YFSETQ come from the germline V gene. This CDR3 region has 13 residues. The V end was cut by 0 bases, the J end by 5 bases, with 6 bases between. The CDR3 protein is CASSLDGQNIQYF. The CDR3 DNA reads as TGCGCCAGCAGCTTGGACGGCCAAAACATTCAGTACTTC.

The chain is built from TRBV27 and TRBJ2-3; 8 bases match TRBD2. CDR1 and CDR2 from the germline V gene are MNHEY and SMNVEV (reference sequence). The CDR3 consists of 14 residues. J gave up 7 bases and V 5 bases, and 8 bases lay outside the gene matches. The CDR3 here is CASSPGLGGNTQYF. The CDR3 nucleotides are TGTGCCAGCAGTCCGGGACTAGGTGGCAATACGCAGTATTTT.

The J gene is TRBJ1-6, the V gene TRBV28; 7 positions match TRBD1. The junction had 3 bases not matched to a gene; V was cut back by 2 bases and J by 5 bases. Germline V gives CDR1 MDHEN, CDR2 SYDVKM. The CDR3 has 15 residues. In DNA, the CDR3 is TGTGCCAGCAGTTTACCGGACAGGAATAATTCACCCCTCCACTTT. Amino acids: CASSLPDRNNSPLHF.

Concerning this clone: Other nucleotide sequences in the sample specify the same CDR3. The chain has TRBV2 and TRBJ2-1; possibly TRBD2 for D (7 bases). Trimming shortened V by 10 bases and J by 0 bases, and 28 bases separated the two germline ends. The CDR3 has 19 residues. Germline V gene sequence: CDR1 SNHLY, CDR2 FYNNEI. The CDR3 spells CATCYGGAGAGSSYNEQFF. As DNA, the CDR3 is TGTGCCACCTGTTATGGGGGGGCGGGGGCGGGGAGCTCCTACAATGAGCAGTTCTTC.

This rearrangement joins TRBV6-2 or TRBV6-3 to TRBJ2-5, with 11 nucleotides matching TRBD2. Germline assignment: CDR1 MNHEY and CDR2 SVGEGT. The CDR3 extends over 15 amino acids. V shed 2 bases and J 1 base; nucleotides not matched to a gene: 0. The CDR3 loop reads CASSYTSGGQETQYF. In DNA form, the CDR3 reads TGTGCCAGCAGTTACACTAGCGGGGGCCAAGAGACCCAGTACTTC.

The chain couples TRBV6-5 to TRBJ1-1, with D maybe TRBD1 (5 bases). Per the germline V gene, CDR1 is MNHEY and CDR2 is SVGAGI. V dropped 0 bases and J dropped 1 base, with 9 bases sitting between them. CDR3 length: 15 amino acids. This CDR3 reads CASSYSATANTEAFF. Written as DNA, the CDR3 is TGTGCCAGCAGTTACTCCGCGACAGCGAACACTGAAGCTTTCTTT.

The chain uses TRBV3-1 (or the pseudogene TRBV3-2) and TRBJ2-3, with no clear D. Trimming took 8 bases from V and 3 from J, leaving 9 bases between them. The CDR3 loop spans 12 amino acids. Germline assignment: CDR1 LGHDT and CDR2 YNNKEL (reference sequence). The CDR3 spells CASSGRTDTQYF. For the CDR3, the DNA is TGTGCCAGCTCGGGTCGGACAGATACGCAGTATTTT.

This clone was picked up a small number of times. The chain carries TRBV30 and TRBJ1-5, with 7 bases that match TRBD1. J gave up 7 bases and V 2 bases, and 8 bases lay outside the gene matches. The CDR3 sequence is 14 residues long. Germline CDR1 is GTSNPN and CDR2 is SVGIG (reference sequence). As DNA, the CDR3 is TGTGCCTGGAGTAGACGACAGGGTGGCCAGCCCCAGCATTTT. It codes for CAWSRRQGGQPQHF.

V gene TRBV3-1 (or the pseudogene TRBV3-2) combines with J gene TRBJ2-1, with D perhaps matching TRBD2 (7 bases). The length of the CDR3 is 15 residues. Deletions cut 0 bases from V and 5 bases from J, with 11 bases between. Germline V lookup: CDR1 LGHDT, CDR2 YNNKEL (reference sequence). CDR3 nucleotide sequence: TGTGCCAGCAGCCAAGAGGGGGGGCGGCACAATGAGCAGTTCTTC. This translates into CASSQEGGRHNEQFF.

The genes are TRBV19 and TRBJ2-5; D is perhaps TRBD2 (6 bases). The ends were cut back, 9 bases at V and 3 bases at J, with 20 bases in the middle. Germline values: CDR1 LNHDA, CDR2 SQIVND (reference sequence). This CDR3 has 15 amino acids. Written as DNA, the CDR3 is TGTGCCAGCCGACCCAACTACGGGGGAGAAGAGACCCAGTACTTC. Translation gives CASRPNYGGEETQYF.